Listed here are 17 T cell receptor beta chains from one sample, sequenced in a study of tumor and adjacent non-tumor tissue in lung cancer. The library came from three nested PCR rounds adapted from ARM-PCR protocols. TCRdb re-analysed the multiplex PCR reads in MiXCR, keeping a single row per CDR3 protein. Among 50,000 or so distinct CDR3 sequences listed, 74% were seen once. No cell sorting was done before RNA was extracted from the tissue. More than 3 cm separated this lung sample from the edge of the tumor. The sample was distant non-tumor lung tissue. The receptors come from a woman aged 60-75 years with non-small cell lung cancer.

With respect to this clonotype: At one boundary the junction diverges from the germline segment, which might be a read error. This sequence joins TRBV7-9 and TRBJ2-3, with D possibly matching TRBD2 (6 bases). The CDR3 consists of 15 residues. The germline gives CDR1 SEHNR, CDR2 FQNEAQ (reference sequence). CDR3 in amino acids: CASSSFSGYPDTQYF. The CDR3 coding sequence is TGTGCAAGCAGCTCTTTTAGCGGCTACCCAGATACGCAGTATTTT.

This chain joins TRBV7-9 and TRBJ2-1; 7 bases agree with TRBD2. V shed 4 bases, J shed 11 bases, and the junction held 8 bases outside the gene matches. The CDR3 loop spans 13 amino acids. Germline CDR1 reads SEHNR; CDR2 reads FQNEAQ (reference sequence). The DNA for the CDR3 is TGTGCCAGCAGCTCCAGGACTAGTGTCAAGCAGTTCTTC. It codes for CASSSRTSVKQFF.

Worth noting for this clonotype: In this CDR3 the conserved last residue, phenylalanine or tryptophan, is missing, so a read error is likely. The gene calls are TRBV12-3 or TRBV12-4 and TRBJ2-3, with D possibly TRBD2 on 6 matching bases. The V end lost 4 bases, the J end lost 3 bases, and 17 bases lay between the germline ends. The length of the CDR3 is 16 residues. CDR3 sequence reads: CASSSTGTGVTDTQYS. In DNA form, the CDR3 reads TGTGCCAGCAGTTCAACCGGGACGGGGGTGACAGATACGCAGTATTCT.

The genes are TRBV20-1 and TRBJ2-1; 11 nucleotides match TRBD2. The length of the CDR3 is 17 residues. CDR1 and CDR2 (germline): DFQATT, SNEGSKA (reference sequence). CDR3 in amino acids: CTTRDDLAGGRVNEQFF. CDR3 nucleotide sequence: TGCACTACTAGAGATGATCTAGCGGGAGGAAGAGTGAATGAGCAGTTCTTC.

On this clonotype: Germline and junction disagree at one end, which may indicate a read error. The chain recombines TRBV29-1 with TRBJ1-1; D is undetermined. The length of the CDR3 is 14 residues. Germline CDR1 is SQVTM and CDR2 is ANQGSEA. The CDR3 sequence is CIVALSRVATEAFF. In DNA, the CDR3 is TGCATCGTTGCCTTGTCACGTGTGGCCACTGAAGCTTTCTTT. Full variable domain (rest looked up from reference TRBV29-1 and TRBJ1-1): SAVISQKPSRDICQRGTSLTIQCQVDSQVTMMFWYRQQPGQSLTLIATANQGSEATYESGFVIDKFPISRPNLTFSTLTVSNMSPEDSSIYLCIVALSRVATEAFFGQGTRLTVV.

This chain links TRBV6-2 or TRBV6-3 with TRBJ2-4; D may be TRBD2 (6 bases). The CDR3 covers 17 residues. Germline CDR1 reads MNHEY; CDR2 reads SVGEGT. In nucleotides, the CDR3 is TGTGTGAGCAGACTAGGAGAGGGGAGGACAGCCAAAAACATTCAGTACTTC. Its protein is CVSRLGEGRTAKNIQYF.

This clonotype was seen only once. The chain carries TRBV6-6 and TRBJ2-2; D may correspond to TRBD1 or TRBD2 (5 bases each). The germline V gene has CDR1 MNHNY and CDR2 SVGAGI (reference sequence). This CDR3 is 20 amino acids long. Between the trimmed V and J ends, which lost 5 bases and 9 bases, there was a span of 34 bases. DNA of the CDR3: TGTGCCAGCAGTCCCTGGCAGGGACGACGCCACGTCCCGAACGCCCGGGAGCTGTTTTTT. This translates into CASSPWQGRRHVPNARELFF.

This clonotype was observed many times. The rearrangement links TRBV28 to TRBJ1-2; D not resolved. The CDR3 extends over 18 amino acids. The V and J ends lost 7 bases and 4 bases respectively, with 28 bases between them. Germline V CDR1 and CDR2: MDHEN, SYDVKM. Here the CDR3 reads CASTPPFAVFNPGYGYTF. The CDR3 DNA sequence: TGTGCCAGCACCCCTCCCTTTGCAGTTTTTAACCCGGGCTATGGCTACACCTTC.

Remarks on this clonotype: It may be a read error: a sequence one base away is much more abundant. This rearrangement joins TRBV5-4 to TRBJ2-1; the match to TRBD2 covers 7 bases. Looked up from germline, CDR1 is SGHNT and CDR2 is YYREEE (reference sequence). V was clipped by 0 bases and J by 7 bases; unmatched bases: 4. There are 14 residues in the CDR3. DNA of the CDR3: TGTGCCAGCAGCTTGGGGACTAGTAAAAATGAGCAGTTCTTC. This sequence encodes CASSLGTSKNEQFF.

With respect to this clonotype: The germline gene is not matched at one end of the junction; a read error may be the cause. The rearrangement uses TRBV30 and TRBJ2-5; 9 positions agree with TRBD1. The CDR3 contains 15 residues. CDR1 is GTSNPN and CDR2 is SVGIG in the germline V gene (reference sequence). CDR3 region: CAWSIPTGGQKTQYF. CDR3 coding DNA: TGTGCCTGGAGTATCCCGACAGGGGGGCAAAAGACCCAATACTTC.

About this clonotype: Compared with germline, one end of the junction differs, possibly owing to a read error. J is TRBJ1-5 and V is TRBV11-2, with unresolved D. This CDR3 contains 13 residues. CDR1 and CDR2 from the germline V gene are SGHAT and FQNNGV. CDR3 nucleotide sequence: TGTATCAGCAGCTATCATAGCAATCAGCCCCGGCATTTT. Protein product: CISSYHSNQPRHF.

This clonotype appeared a few times. The junction shows a germline mismatch at one end, possibly a read error. V and J are TRBV4-3 and TRBJ2-7; possible D gene TRBD1, 5 bases. This CDR3 is 13 amino acids long. Germline V gives CDR1 LGHNA, CDR2 YSLEER. CDR3 in amino acids: CAISQDRGYEQCF. The DNA for the CDR3 is TGCGCCATCAGCCAAGATAGGGGTTACGAGCAGTGCTTC.

This sequence joins TRBV6-1 and TRBJ1-1; D is possibly TRBD1 (5 bases). Trimming removed 10 bases at V and 1 base at J, with 16 bases between. Germline CDR1 and CDR2: MNHNS and SASEGT. This CDR3 has 14 amino acids. CDR3 sequence (DNA): TGTGCCAACTGCTACGACAGCCCGAACACTGAAGCTTTCTTT. It specifies CANCYDSPNTEAFF.

Judged by abundance, this clonotype is medium-sized. The rearrangement uses TRBV29-1 and TRBJ2-7; 8 positions agree with TRBD2. Germline V gene lookup returns CDR1 SQVTM and CDR2 ANQGSEA. CDR3 length: 12 residues. V shed 6 bases and J 5 bases; nucleotides not matched to a gene: 6. The CDR3 is CSVTGLGNEQYF. As DNA, the CDR3 is TGCAGCGTCACGGGACTAGGGAACGAGCAGTACTTC.

On this clonotype itself: One end of the junction fails to match germline, which may point to a read error. The chain combines TRBV11-2 with TRBJ2-7, with D perhaps TRBD1 or TRBD2 (5 bases each). In germline, CDR1 is SGHAT, CDR2 FQNNGV. The CDR3 spans 14 residues. In nucleotides, the CDR3 is TGTACCAGCAGTTGGGACCGCGGAGGATACAAGCAGAACTTC. Encoded protein: CTSSWDRGGYKQNF. The whole variable domain, filled in from reference TRBV11-2 and TRBJ2-7, reads EAGVAQSPRYKIIEKRQSVAFWCNPISGHATLYWYQQILGQGPKLLIQFQNNGVVDDSQLPKDRFSAERLKGVDSTLKIQPAKLEDSAVYLCTSSWDRGGYKQNFGPGTRLTVT.

A single count supports this clonotype. The junction shows a germline mismatch at one end, possibly a read error. V and J are TRBV12-3 or TRBV12-4 and TRBJ2-5; D call uncertain. There are 13 residues in the CDR3. The CDR3 sequence: CASSLGLKEIQHF. CDR3 sequence (DNA): TGTGCCAGCAGTTTAGGGTTGAAAGAGATCCAGCACTTC.

CDR3 loop: CASSFVGGIYNEQFF. The CDR3 DNA sequence: TGTGCCAGCAGCTTTGTTGGGGGTATCTACAATGAGCAGTTCTTC. V usage is TRBV7-9 and J usage is TRBJ2-1; either TRBD1 or TRBD2 may fit D (5 bases each). CDR1 SEHNR and CDR2 FQNEAQ come from the germline V gene (reference sequence). This CDR3 has 15 residues. The V end lost 3 bases, the J end lost 3 bases, and 12 bases lay between the germline ends.